This T cell receptor (beta chain) is from a study of follicular helper T cells after annual influenza vaccination. Points from the study as a whole: Undersampling of the much larger non-cTfh compartments could not be excluded for influenza clone enrichment.

Libraries were prepared by immunoSEQ multiplex PCR; TCRdb keeps only in-frame clonotypes and omits some of them. This sample has about 10,000 clones, with around four fifths found just once. Specified time point: 2015-2016 season, 7 days after influenza vaccination. A note on this clone: The antigen is unknown.

Sequenced here: CXCR5- memory CD4+ T cells sorted from blood, sampled 7 days after influenza vaccination. The source is an adult who received the influenza vaccine.

The CDR3 region has the DNA TGTGCCAGCAGCTTACAGGGAAGATTGGATCAGCCCCAGCATTTT. It yields the protein CASSLQGRLDQPQHF. The V and J genes are TRBV5-6 and TRBJ1-5; D perhaps matches TRBD1 (6 bases). This CDR3 is 15 amino acids long. Trimming pared 2 bases from V and 5 bases from J, leaving 14 bases between. Germline V lookup: CDR1 SGHDT, CDR2 YYEEEE. The variable domain in full, completed from reference TRBV5-6 and TRBJ1-5, reads DAGVTQSPTHLIKTRGQQVTLRCSPKSGHDTVSWYQQALGQGPQFIFQYYEEEERQRGNFPDRFSGHQFPNYSSELNVNALLLGDSALYLCASSLQGRLDQPQHFGDGTRLSIL.